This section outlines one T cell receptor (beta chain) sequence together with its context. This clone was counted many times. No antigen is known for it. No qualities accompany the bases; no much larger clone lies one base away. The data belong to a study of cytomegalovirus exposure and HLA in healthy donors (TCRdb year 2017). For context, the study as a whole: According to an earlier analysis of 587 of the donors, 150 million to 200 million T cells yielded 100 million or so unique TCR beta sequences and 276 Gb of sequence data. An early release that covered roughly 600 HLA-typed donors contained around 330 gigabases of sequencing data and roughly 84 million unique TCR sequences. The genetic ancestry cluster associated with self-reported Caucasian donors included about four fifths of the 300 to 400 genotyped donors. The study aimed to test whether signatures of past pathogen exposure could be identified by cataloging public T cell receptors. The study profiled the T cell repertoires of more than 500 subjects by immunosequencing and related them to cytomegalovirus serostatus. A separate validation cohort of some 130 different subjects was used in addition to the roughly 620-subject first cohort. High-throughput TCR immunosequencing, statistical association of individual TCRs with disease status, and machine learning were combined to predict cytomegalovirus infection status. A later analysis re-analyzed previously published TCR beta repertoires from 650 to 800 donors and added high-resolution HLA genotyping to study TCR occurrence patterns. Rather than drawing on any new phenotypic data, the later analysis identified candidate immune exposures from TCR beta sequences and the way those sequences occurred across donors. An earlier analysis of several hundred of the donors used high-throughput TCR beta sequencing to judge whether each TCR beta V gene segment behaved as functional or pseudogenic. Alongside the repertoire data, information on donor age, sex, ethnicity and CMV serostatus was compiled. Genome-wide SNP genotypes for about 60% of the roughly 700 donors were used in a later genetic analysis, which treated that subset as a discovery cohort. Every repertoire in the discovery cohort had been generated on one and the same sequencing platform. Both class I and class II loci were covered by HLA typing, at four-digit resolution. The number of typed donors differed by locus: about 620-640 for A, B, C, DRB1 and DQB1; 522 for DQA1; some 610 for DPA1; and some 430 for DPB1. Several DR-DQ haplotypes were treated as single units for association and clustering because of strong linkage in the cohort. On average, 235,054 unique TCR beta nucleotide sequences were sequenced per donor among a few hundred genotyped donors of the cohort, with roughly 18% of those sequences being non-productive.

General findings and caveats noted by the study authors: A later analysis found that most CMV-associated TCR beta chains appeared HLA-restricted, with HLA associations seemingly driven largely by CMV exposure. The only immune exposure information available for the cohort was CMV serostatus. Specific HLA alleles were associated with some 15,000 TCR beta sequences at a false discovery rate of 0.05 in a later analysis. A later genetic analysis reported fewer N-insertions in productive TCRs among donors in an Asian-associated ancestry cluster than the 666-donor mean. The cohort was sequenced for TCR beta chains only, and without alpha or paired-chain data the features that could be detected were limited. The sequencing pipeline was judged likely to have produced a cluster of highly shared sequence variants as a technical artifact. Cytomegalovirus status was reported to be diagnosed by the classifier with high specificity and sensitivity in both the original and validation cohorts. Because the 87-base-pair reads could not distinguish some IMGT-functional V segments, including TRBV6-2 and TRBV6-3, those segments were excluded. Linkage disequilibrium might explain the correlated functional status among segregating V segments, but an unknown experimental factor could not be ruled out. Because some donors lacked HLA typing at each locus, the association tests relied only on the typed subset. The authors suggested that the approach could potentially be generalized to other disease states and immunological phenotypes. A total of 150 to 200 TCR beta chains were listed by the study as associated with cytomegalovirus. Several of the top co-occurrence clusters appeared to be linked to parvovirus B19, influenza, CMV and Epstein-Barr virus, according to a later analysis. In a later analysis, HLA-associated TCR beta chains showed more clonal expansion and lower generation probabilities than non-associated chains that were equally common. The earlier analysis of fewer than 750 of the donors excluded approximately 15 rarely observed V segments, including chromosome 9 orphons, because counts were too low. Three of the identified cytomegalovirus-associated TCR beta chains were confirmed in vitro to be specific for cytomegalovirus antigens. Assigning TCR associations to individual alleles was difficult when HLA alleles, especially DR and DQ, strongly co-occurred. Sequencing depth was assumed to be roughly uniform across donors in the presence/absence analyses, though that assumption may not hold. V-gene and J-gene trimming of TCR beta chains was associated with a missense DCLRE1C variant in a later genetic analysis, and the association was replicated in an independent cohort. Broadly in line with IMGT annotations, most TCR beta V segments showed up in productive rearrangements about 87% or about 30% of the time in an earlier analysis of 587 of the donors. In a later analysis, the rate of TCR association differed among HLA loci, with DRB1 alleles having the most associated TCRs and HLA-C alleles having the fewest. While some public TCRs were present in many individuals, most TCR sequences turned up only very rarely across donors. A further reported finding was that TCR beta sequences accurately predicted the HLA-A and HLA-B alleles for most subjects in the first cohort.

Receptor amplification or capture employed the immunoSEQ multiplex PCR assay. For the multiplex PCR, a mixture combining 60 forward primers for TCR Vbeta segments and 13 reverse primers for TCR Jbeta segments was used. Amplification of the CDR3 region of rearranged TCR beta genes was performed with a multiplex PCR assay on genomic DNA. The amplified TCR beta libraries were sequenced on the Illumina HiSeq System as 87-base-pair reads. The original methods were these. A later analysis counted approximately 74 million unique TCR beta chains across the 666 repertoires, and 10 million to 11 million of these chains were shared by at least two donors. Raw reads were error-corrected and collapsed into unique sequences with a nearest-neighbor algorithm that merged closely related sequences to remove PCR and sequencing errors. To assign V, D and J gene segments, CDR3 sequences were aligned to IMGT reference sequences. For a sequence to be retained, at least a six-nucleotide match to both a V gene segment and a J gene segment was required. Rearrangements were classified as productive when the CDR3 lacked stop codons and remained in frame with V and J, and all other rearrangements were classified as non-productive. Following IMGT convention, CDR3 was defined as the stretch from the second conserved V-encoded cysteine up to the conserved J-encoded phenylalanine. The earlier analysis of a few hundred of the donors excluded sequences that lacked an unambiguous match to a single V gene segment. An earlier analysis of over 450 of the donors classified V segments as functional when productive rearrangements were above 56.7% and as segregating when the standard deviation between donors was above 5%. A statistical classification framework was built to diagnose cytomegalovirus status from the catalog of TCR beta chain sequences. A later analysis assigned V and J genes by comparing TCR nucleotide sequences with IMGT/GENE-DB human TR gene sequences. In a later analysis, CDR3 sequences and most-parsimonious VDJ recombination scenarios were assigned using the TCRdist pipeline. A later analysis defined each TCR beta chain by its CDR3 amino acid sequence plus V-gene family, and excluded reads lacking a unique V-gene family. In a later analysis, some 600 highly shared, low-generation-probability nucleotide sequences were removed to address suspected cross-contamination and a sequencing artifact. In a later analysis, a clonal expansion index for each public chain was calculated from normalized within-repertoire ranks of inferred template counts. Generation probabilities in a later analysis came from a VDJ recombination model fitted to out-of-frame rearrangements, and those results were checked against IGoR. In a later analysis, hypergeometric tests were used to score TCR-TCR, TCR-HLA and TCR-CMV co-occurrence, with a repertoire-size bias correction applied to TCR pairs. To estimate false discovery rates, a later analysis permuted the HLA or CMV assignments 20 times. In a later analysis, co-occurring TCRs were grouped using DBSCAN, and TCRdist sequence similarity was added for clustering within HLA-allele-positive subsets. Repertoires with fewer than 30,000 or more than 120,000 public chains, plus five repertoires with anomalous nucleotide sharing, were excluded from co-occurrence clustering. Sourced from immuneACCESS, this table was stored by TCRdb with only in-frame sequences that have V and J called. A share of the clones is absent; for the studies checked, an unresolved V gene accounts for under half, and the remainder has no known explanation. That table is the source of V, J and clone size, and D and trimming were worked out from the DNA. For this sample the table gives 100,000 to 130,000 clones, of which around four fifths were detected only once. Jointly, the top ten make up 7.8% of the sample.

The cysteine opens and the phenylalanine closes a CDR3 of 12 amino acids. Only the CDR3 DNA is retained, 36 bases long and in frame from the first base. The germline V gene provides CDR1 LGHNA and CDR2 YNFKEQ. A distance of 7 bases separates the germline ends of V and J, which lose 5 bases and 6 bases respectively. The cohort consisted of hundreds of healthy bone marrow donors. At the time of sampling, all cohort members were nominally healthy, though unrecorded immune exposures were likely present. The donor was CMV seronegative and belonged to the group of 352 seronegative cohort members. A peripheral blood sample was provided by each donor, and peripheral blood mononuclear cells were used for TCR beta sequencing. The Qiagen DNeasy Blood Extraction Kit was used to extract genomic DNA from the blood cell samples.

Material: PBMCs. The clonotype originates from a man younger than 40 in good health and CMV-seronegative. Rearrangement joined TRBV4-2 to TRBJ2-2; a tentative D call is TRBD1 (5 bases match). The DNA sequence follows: TGTGCCAGCAGCATAGGGGCCGGGGAGCTGTTTTTT. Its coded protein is CASSIGAGELFF.